The T cell receptor (beta chain) described here comes from a study of Tregs in tolerant kidney transplant recipients. For this clone: Its antigen is as yet unknown.

Thawed PBMCs were FACS-sorted into unstimulated CD4+CD25+CD127- regulatory T cells, CD4+CD25- non-regulatory cells, CD4 and CD8 cells. Whole-study findings and limits: Validation in larger populations is needed because few patients were studied. The most relevant donor-specific Treg TCRbeta repertoire apparently came from expansion with activated donor B cells.

The CDR3 consists of 14 residues. V gave up 1 base and J gave up 6 bases, with 9 bases separating them. Germline values: CDR1 LNHNV, CDR2 YYDKDF (reference sequence). The table came from immunoSEQ multiplex PCR; TCRdb's copy has only in-frame clones and leaves some out. The sample lists about 240,000 clones, about 80% occurring once. The sequenced sample was CD4+ T cells from blood. This TCR was sampled from a human donor in good health. The chain couples TRBV15 to TRBJ2-2; no firm D call. The CDR3 DNA sequence: TGTGCCACCAGCAGAGTACGAGTCGCCGGGGAGCTGTTTTTT. The encoded protein is CATSRVRVAGELFF. The full variable domain, its missing parts supplied by reference TRBV15 and TRBJ2-2, is DAMVIQNPRYQVTQFGKPVTLSCSQTLNHNVMYWYQQKSSQAPKLLFHYYDKDFNNEADTPDNFQSRRPNTSFCFLDIRSPGLGDTAMYLCATSRVRVAGELFFGEGSRLTVL.